This TCR beta chain derives from a study of T cell repertoires in cytomegalovirus infection. About the research overall: Public TCR beta signatures were indicative of both CMV infection and a matching HLA type.

V lost 3 bases and J lost 2; bases outside the gene matches: 6. The CDR3 is made up of 15 amino acids. The V gene's germline CDR1 is SGHNT and CDR2 YYREEE (reference sequence). TCRdb re-derived calls from the reads in MiXCR, one entry per CDR3 protein. The sample shows about 330,000 distinct CDR3 sequences, 34% of them seen only once. In its sample, this clonotype was seen a few times. The antigen is not known. The rearrangement links TRBV5-4 to TRBJ1-1, with 8 bases fitting TRBD1. The TCR was taken from a human donor in good health (CMV status not recorded). Some clones in this sample may be carry-over from other donors' samples. The material was cultured PBMCs, obtained from culture after CMV antigen stimulation. CDR3 residues: CASSSPGQENTEAFF. CDR3 nucleotide sequence: TGTGCCAGCAGCTCCCCGGGACAGGAAAACACTGAAGCTTTCTTT.